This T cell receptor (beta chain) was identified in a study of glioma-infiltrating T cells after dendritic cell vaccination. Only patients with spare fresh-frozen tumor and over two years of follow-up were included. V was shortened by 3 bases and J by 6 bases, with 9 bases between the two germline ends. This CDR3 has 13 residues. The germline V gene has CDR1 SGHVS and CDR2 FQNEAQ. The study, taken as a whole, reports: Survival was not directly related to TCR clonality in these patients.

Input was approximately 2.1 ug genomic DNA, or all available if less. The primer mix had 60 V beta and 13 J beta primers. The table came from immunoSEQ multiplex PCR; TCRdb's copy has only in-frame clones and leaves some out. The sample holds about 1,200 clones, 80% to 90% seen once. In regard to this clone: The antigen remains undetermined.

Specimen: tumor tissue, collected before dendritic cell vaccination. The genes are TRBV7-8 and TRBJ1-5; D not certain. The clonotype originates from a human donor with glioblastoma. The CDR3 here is CASSLSRGQPQHF. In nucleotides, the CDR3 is TGTGCCAGCAGCTTGTCACGGGGTCAGCCCCAGCATTTT.